This T cell receptor beta chain originates from a study of metastatic and nonmetastatic thyroid tumors. Every patient was untreated before thyroid surgery. TCRdb re-processed the PCR reads through MiXCR. The profile shows about 53,000 clones, 20% of them singletons. With 8 bases removed from V and 2 bases from J, the gap between germline ends came to 13 bases. This CDR3 spans 15 amino acids. Looked up from germline, CDR1 is MNHNS and CDR2 is SASEGT. Input material: blood. The sequence was collected from a female donor with papillary thyroid cancer or a benign thyroid nodule (not recorded which). Some clones in this sample may be carry-over from other donors' samples. This chain links TRBV6-1 with TRBJ2-6; a possible D gene is TRBD2 (5 bases). CDR3 nucleotides: TGTGCCAGCTCCCAAGCCGGGACTGGGGCCAACGTCCTGACTTTC. This encodes CASSQAGTGANVLTF.